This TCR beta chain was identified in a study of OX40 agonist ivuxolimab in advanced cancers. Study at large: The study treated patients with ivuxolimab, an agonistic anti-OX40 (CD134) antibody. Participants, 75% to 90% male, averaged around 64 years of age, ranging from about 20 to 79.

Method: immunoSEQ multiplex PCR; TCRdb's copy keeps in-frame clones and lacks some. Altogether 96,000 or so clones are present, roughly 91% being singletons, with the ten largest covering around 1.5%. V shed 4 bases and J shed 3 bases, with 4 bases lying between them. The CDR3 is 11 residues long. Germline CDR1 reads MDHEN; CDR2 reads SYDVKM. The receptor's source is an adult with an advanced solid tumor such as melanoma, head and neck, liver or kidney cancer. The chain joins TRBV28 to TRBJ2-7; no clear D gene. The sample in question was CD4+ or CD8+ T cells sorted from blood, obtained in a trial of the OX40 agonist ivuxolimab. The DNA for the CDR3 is TGTGCCAGCAGTTCGTTCTACGAGCAGTACTTC. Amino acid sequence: CASSSFYEQYF.